This TCR beta chain was captured by sequencing in a study of molecular identifiers for immune sequencing clone quantification. TCRdb re-derived calls from the PCR reads in MiXCR, one entry per CDR3 protein. Of 62,000 or so distinct CDR3 sequences in the sample, around 18% are singletons; the top ten hold about 1.5%. This sequence originates from a human donor in good health. Some libraries in this study had Jurkat cell RNA spiked in. Material for sequencing was naive CD8+ T cells from blood, with Jurkat cell RNA spiked in. Regarding subset: FACS-sorted CD8+CD4-CCR7+CD45RA+ naive T cells.

In DNA, the CDR3 is TGTGCCAGCATGGGAAAGGAATCTGGAAACACCATATATTTT. Protein sequence: CASMGKESGNTIYF. The V and J genes are TRBV6-5 and TRBJ1-3, with no clear D. Trimming left V 7 bases short and J 1 base short, with 11 bases between. The germline CDR1 and CDR2 sequences are MNHEY and SVGAGI. This CDR3 comprises 14 residues.